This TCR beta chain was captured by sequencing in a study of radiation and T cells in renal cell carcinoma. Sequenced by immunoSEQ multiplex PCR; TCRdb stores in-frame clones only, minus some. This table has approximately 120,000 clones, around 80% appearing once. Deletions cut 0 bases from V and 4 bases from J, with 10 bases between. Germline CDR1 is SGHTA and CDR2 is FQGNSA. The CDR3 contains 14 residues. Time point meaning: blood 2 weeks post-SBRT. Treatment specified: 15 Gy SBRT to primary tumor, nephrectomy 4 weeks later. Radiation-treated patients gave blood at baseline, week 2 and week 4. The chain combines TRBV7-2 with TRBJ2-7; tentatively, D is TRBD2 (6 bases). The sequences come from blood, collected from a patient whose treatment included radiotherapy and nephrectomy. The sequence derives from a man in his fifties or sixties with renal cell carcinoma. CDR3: CASSLALASYEQYF. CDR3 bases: TGTGCCAGCAGCTTAGCGCTAGCGTCGTACGAGCAGTACTTC.